This T cell receptor (beta chain) was documented in a study of cytomegalovirus exposure and HLA in healthy donors. Across the study: In terms of ancestry, the Caucasian-associated cluster contained around 79% of the roughly 400 genotyped donors. General observations from the study: Most observed TCR sequences were rare, whereas some public TCRs were detected in many donors. The authors later linked a missense DCLRE1C variant to TCR beta V- and J-gene trimming. It was shown in a later analysis that HLA-associated TCR beta chains were more clonally expanded than other, equally common chains.

Details on this clone: Its target is unknown.

PCR amplification relied on 60 Vbeta primers (plus 13 Jbeta primers). Using immunoSEQ multiplex PCR, the repertoire was profiled, and TCRdb retains in-frame clones only, with some absent. The table shows under 200,000 clones, with 80% to 85% occurring only once. Specimen: PBMCs. The source of this sequence is a male donor in good health and CMV-seropositive.

The CDR3 is CASRRTGAEDEQYF. The CDR3 DNA follows: TGTGCCAGCAGGCGGACAGGGGCCGAAGACGAGCAGTACTTC. The V gene is TRBV5-6, the J gene TRBJ2-7, with 9 bases that match TRBD1. The germline V gene encodes CDR1 SGHDT and CDR2 YYEEEE. Unmatched junction bases numbered 8, after V lost 5 bases and J lost 5 bases. There are 14 residues in the CDR3.